This is a list of T cell receptor beta chains from one sample in a study of response to subunit inactivated influenza vaccine. TCRdb re-analysed the RT-PCR reads in MiXCR, keeping a single row per CDR3 protein. In the table there are some 800,000 distinct CDR3 sequences, 21% of which are singletons. The material was PBMCs from blood, obtained more than 4 days after vaccination. The receptor source for this set is a man aged 50-60 years who received an inactivated influenza vaccine. Both conserved end residues are part of each CDR3. D genes are given only for firm matches. Some rows mark clone size as missing; the rest say once, few, many or name a class of expanded clone.

clone size	D gene	V gene	J gene	CDR3 protein	CDR3 DNA
.	TRBD2	TRBV20-1	TRBJ2-5	CSARYASGSGLETQYF	TGCAGTGCTAGATACGCCAGCGGGAGTGGGTTAGAGACCCAGTACTTC
.	.	TRBV10-3	TRBJ1-2	CAISVDTRYGYTF	TGTGCCATCAGTGTAGATACCCGTTATGGCTACACCTTC
few	.	TRBV20-1	TRBJ1-6	CSARDETSHF	TGCAGTGCTAGAGACGAGACATCCCACTTT
.	.	TRBV27	TRBJ2-5	CASSSLTGNQETQYF	TGTGCCAGCAGTTCCTTGACAGGAAACCAAGAGACCCAGTACTTC
few	.	TRBV7-2	TRBJ2-3	CASSLAGRGLTDTQYF	TGTGCCAGCAGCTTAGCCGGGCGGGGCCTCACAGATACGCAGTATTTT
.	.	TRBV12-3/TRBV12-4	TRBJ1-2	CASSLIGIPGGGYTF	TGTGCCAGCAGTTTAATAGGGATCCCCGGCGGTGGCTACACCTTC
few	.	TRBV7-2	TRBJ2-3	CATDRDTQYF	TGTGCCACCGACCGAGATACGCAGTATTTT
few	TRBD1	TRBV5-6	TRBJ2-3	CASSLQGAPDTQYF	TGTGCCAGCAGCTTACAGGGGGCCCCAGATACGCAGTATTTT
many	.	TRBV29-1	TRBJ2-5	CSVELGPETQYF	TGCAGCGTTGAACTGGGCCCGGAGACCCAGTACTTC
.	.	TRBV5-6	TRBJ1-2	CASSLAQNDGYTF	TGTGCCAGCAGCTTGGCGCAGAACGATGGCTACACCTTC
few	.	TRBV28	TRBJ2-5	CASSLSVRGDQETQYF	TGTGCCAGCAGTTTAAGTGTGAGGGGGGACCAAGAGACCCAGTACTTC
once	TRBD2	TRBV5-4	TRBJ2-3	CASSLPSTSGGYTDTQYF	TGTGCCAGCAGCTTGCCCTCTACTAGCGGGGGATACACAGATACGCAGTATTTT
.	TRBD2	TRBV5-1	TRBJ2-1	CASSTWTSGGTLYNEQFF	TGCGCCAGCAGCACCTGGACTAGCGGGGGGACTCTCTACAATGAGCAGTTCTTC
few	TRBD2	TRBV7-2	TRBJ2-7	CASSPSGSQYEQYF	TGTGCCAGCAGCCCTAGCGGGAGTCAGTACGAGCAGTACTTC
.	.	TRBV15	TRBJ1-2	CATSRDPGEVAYTF	TGTGCCACCAGCAGAGACCCAGGGGAAGTGGCCTACACCTTC
.	.	TRBV12-3/TRBV12-4	TRBJ2-1	CASSSRFVTWEFF	TGTGCCAGCAGTTCCCGATTTGTTACTTGGGAGTTCTTC
.	.	TRBV12-3/TRBV12-4	TRBJ2-1	CASTSGPAGSEQFF	TGTGCCAGCACCTCCGGTCCGGCGGGGAGCGAGCAGTTCTTC
.	TRBD2	TRBV5-1	TRBJ2-6	CASSPRTSGRGRSGANVLTF	TGCGCCAGCAGCCCCCGGACTAGCGGGAGAGGGCGTTCTGGGGCCAACGTCCTGACTTTC
.	TRBD2	TRBV5-4	TRBJ2-1	CASSLAGRGGNNEQFF	TGTGCCAGCAGCTTGGCCGGGCGGGGGGGCAACAATGAGCAGTTCTTC
.	.	TRBV4-1	TRBJ2-1	CASSQDEAPDREQFF	TGCGCCAGCAGCCAAGACGAGGCGCCCGACAGGGAGCAGTTCTTC
few	TRBD1	TRBV24-1	TRBJ2-1	CATSDQRQGSYNEQFF	TGTGCCACCAGTGACCAAAGACAGGGATCCTACAATGAGCAGTTCTTC
.	.	TRBV4-3	TRBJ2-3	CASSQANGLGDTQYF	TGCGCCAGCAGCCAGGCCAACGGTCTGGGAGATACGCAGTATTTT
.	.	TRBV5-5	TRBJ2-1	CASSSRTERGNEQFF	TGTGCCAGCAGCTCCCGGACGGAGCGTGGCAATGAGCAGTTCTTC
few	TRBD2	TRBV28	TRBJ2-7	CASSSPGLAGQAGKQYF	TGTGCCAGCAGTTCTCCGGGACTAGCGGGCCAGGCGGGGAAGCAGTACTTC
.	.	TRBV7-9	TRBJ2-3	CASSLWDIPSTDTQYF	TGTGCCAGCAGCTTATGGGACATCCCGAGCACAGATACGCAGTATTTT
many	TRBD1	TRBV20-1	TRBJ2-3	CSARTGADTQYF	TGCAGTGCGAGGACAGGGGCAGATACGCAGTATTTT
.	.	TRBV10-3	TRBJ2-4	CAISSREGGIAKNIQYF	TGTGCCATCAGTTCCAGGGAGGGGGGTATCGCCAAAAACATTCAGTACTTC
.	.	TRBV20-1	TRBJ2-4	CSARIGPTSGKNIQYF	TGCAGTGCTAGAATTGGACCAACCTCGGGCAAAAACATTCAGTACTTC
few	.	TRBV6-4	TRBJ2-2	CASSEFAGTGELFF	TGTGCCAGCAGTGAGTTCGCGGGCACCGGGGAGCTGTTTTTT
.	TRBD2	TRBV12-3/TRBV12-4	TRBJ2-1	CASSLLAGVSEQFF	TGTGCCAGCAGCCTCCTAGCGGGGGTATCTGAGCAGTTCTTC
few	.	TRBV3-1	TRBJ1-2	CASSRRSGTDGYTF	TGTGCCAGCAGCCGACGGTCCGGGACGGATGGCTACACCTTC
.	.	TRBV12-3/TRBV12-4	TRBJ1-1	CASSLGQGIWSWTEAFF	TGTGCCAGCAGTTTAGGGCAGGGAATATGGAGCTGGACTGAAGCTTTCTTT
.	.	TRBV4-3	TRBJ2-7	CASSQDRASEQYF	TGCGCCAGCAGCCAAGATAGAGCTAGCGAGCAGTACTTC
.	TRBD2	TRBV3-1	TRBJ2-2	CASSLRHARRELGTGELFF	TGTGCCAGCAGCTTACGTCACGCCCGGCGGGAGTTGGGCACCGGGGAGCTGTTTTTT
few	.	TRBV12-3/TRBV12-4	TRBJ1-2	CASSLSQGNGYTF	TGTGCCAGCAGTTTGAGCCAGGGGAATGGCTACACCTTC
.	.	TRBV20-1	TRBJ2-7	CSARTDHEQYF	TGCAGTGCTAGAACGGACCACGAGCAGTACTTC
.	TRBD2	TRBV19	TRBJ2-4	CASSTERTGTSGALAKNIQYF	TGTGCCAGTAGTACAGAACGCACCGGGACTAGCGGGGCATTAGCCAAAAACATTCAGTACTTC
.	TRBD1	TRBV6-2/TRBV6-3	TRBJ2-7	CASSPPGQFSYEQYF	TGTGCCAGCAGCCCCCCGGGACAGTTCTCCTACGAGCAGTACTTC
few	.	TRBV7-2	TRBJ1-1	CASSLVGGAGEAFF	TGTGCCAGCAGCTTAGTGGGGGGGGCAGGGGAAGCTTTCTTT
few	TRBD1	TRBV7-2	TRBJ2-7	CASSGMGQRYEQYF	TGTGCCAGCAGCGGTATGGGACAGAGATACGAGCAGTACTTC
few	.	TRBV24-1	TRBJ2-7	CATSEAGSIYEQYF	TGTGCCACCAGTGAAGCCGGTAGTATTTACGAGCAGTACTTC
few	.	TRBV29-1	TRBJ2-2	CSVTGNTGELFF	TGCAGCGTTACAGGGAACACCGGGGAGCTGTTTTTT
.	TRBD2	TRBV20-1	TRBJ2-7	CSAKGTNSYEQYF	TGCAGTGCTAAGGGGACTAACTCCTACGAGCAGTACTTC
few	.	TRBV5-1	TRBJ1-2	CASSPSLGADGYTF	TGCGCCAGCAGTCCCAGCTTGGGTGCGGATGGCTACACCTTC
few	.	TRBV4-3	TRBJ2-3	CASSQDWLLFTDTQYF	TGCGCCAGCAGCCAAGATTGGCTACTCTTTACAGATACGCAGTATTTT